These T cell receptor beta chains were read from a single sample in a study of blood T cell repertoires in COVID-19. Method: immunoSEQ multiplex PCR; TCRdb's copy keeps in-frame clones and lacks some. Of 120,000 or so clones detected, approximately 81% appear once; the ten largest clones hold 30% to 45%. Sequenced input: peripheral blood. All receptors come from a man aged 40-55 years with active or convalescent COVID-19. Each CDR3 is given without its conserved first and last residue. The D gene is left open where the match is weak.

TRBJ2-2 | 14 | TRBV3-1/TRBV3-2 | - | ASSRTGFTNAGELF
TRBJ2-7 | 12 | TRBV27 | - | ASSQAGSSYEQY
TRBJ1-5 | 14 | TRBV25-1 | - | ASSEFEGGINQPQH
TRBJ2-2 | 13 | TRBV5-1 | - | ASSPVGSPTGELF
TRBJ2-3 | 10 | TRBV29-1 | - | SVEERSDTQY
TRBJ1-1 | 11 | TRBV12-3/TRBV12-4 | TRBD1 | ASRSQGRTEAF
TRBJ1-5 | 11 | TRBV30 | - | AWSYSGDQPQH
TRBJ2-4 | 17 | TRBV19 | TRBD2 | ASSISAPGLAGTKNIQY
TRBJ1-3 | 11 | TRBV19 | - | ASSQKAGNTIY
TRBJ1-5 | 11 | TRBV18 | TRBD1 | ASSPGQGKPQH
TRBJ1-2 | 13 | TRBV21-1 | - | ASSFKCGGDYGYT
TRBJ1-2 | 13 | TRBV27 | - | ASSLLGAHMDGYT
TRBJ2-2 | 16 | TRBV27 | - | ASSLGAGLAENTGELF
TRBJ1-5 | 13 | TRBV19 | - | ASSLYQGLNQPQH
TRBJ2-5 | 11 | TRBV7-9 | - | ASSLAGGETQY
TRBJ2-1 | 13 | TRBV7-2 | TRBD2 | ASALGLAGRYEQF
TRBJ2-1 | 9 | TRBV9 | - | ASSVDQEQF
TRBJ2-3 | 13 | TRBV6-8 | TRBD2 | ASIPHRGSADTQY
TRBJ2-3 | 15 | TRBV6-1 | TRBD2 | ASSEGWGGSSIDTQY
TRBJ2-7 | 14 | TRBV28 | TRBD2 | ASSLSSSGSSYEQY
TRBJ1-4 | 12 | TRBV29-1 | TRBD1 | SVGTGTVNEKLF
TRBJ1-2 | 13 | TRBV28 | TRBD1 | ASSSQGQGFYGYT
TRBJ2-1 | 13 | TRBV5-5 | TRBD2 | ASSLQSGGNNEQF
TRBJ1-6 | 12 | TRBV28 | - | ASSFGGYNSPLH
TRBJ1-1 | 12 | TRBV18 | - | ASSPGRTNTEAF
TRBJ2-7 | 12 | TRBV7-6 | TRBD1 | ASSLGQGTYEQY
TRBJ2-3 | 11 | TRBV5-1 | TRBD1 | ATRQGSTDTQY
TRBJ2-7 | 14 | TRBV28 | TRBD2 | ASSLLDSGGIYEQY
TRBJ2-1 | 14 | TRBV5-4 | - | ASSLGSLSSYNEQF
TRBJ1-1 | 14 | TRBV5-6 | TRBD1 | ASSLDRGDLDTEAF
TRBJ1-1 | 11 | TRBV30 | - | AWLVGGRTEAF
TRBJ2-7 | 14 | TRBV30 | TRBD1 | AWSASYRGLGYEQY
TRBJ2-5 | 13 | TRBV11-3 | - | ASSLGDTPGETQY
TRBJ2-3 | 14 | TRBV3-1/TRBV3-2 | TRBD1 | ASSQATGQPTDTQY
TRBJ1-1 | 13 | TRBV7-6 | - | ASSWGTGRNTEAF
TRBJ1-1 | 12 | TRBV6-5 | - | ASSYSPGRPEAF
TRBJ2-5 | 10 | TRBV12-2 | - | ASREVQETQY
TRBJ1-1 | 12 | TRBV4-2 | TRBD1 | ASSQDRGRTEAF
TRBJ1-6 | 11 | TRBV2 | - | ASRESVNSPLH
TRBJ2-3 | 15 | TRBV3-1/TRBV3-2 | - | ASSQAAGLPSTDTQY
TRBJ2-1 | 10 | TRBV7-6 | - | ASDYPPGEQF
TRBJ1-2 | 13 | TRBV19 | - | ASRDMGPYNYGYT
TRBJ1-5 | 14 | TRBV4-1 | - | ASSQGAALLMEPQH
TRBJ2-5 | 12 | TRBV5-1 | TRBD2 | ASSLEAGEETQY
TRBJ1-3 | 12 | TRBV18 | - | ASSPPRVGNTIY
TRBJ1-6 | 13 | TRBV7-9 | - | ASSYLSGGHSPLH
TRBJ2-1 | 15 | TRBV18 | - | ASSPQRAEAPYNEQF
TRBJ2-3 | 15 | TRBV11-2 | TRBD1 | ASSPIGTGDPTDTQY
TRBJ2-3 | 12 | TRBV2 | - | ASPDSTHTDTQY
TRBJ2-3 | 14 | TRBV19 | TRBD2 | ASSIEAGGLIDTQY
TRBJ1-3 | 14 | TRBV4-1 | TRBD1 | ASSLRQGEPGNTIY
TRBJ1-3 | 12 | TRBV30 | TRBD1 | AWRDRGRGNTIY
TRBJ1-1 | 13 | TRBV4-1 | - | ASSQEGLWNTEAF
TRBJ1-1 | 11 | TRBV29-1 | TRBD1 | SATTGGASEAF
TRBJ1-2 | 11 | TRBV29-1 | - | SVRTASSSGYT
TRBJ1-1 | 12 | TRBV3-1/TRBV3-2 | TRBD1 | ASSLPGTGALAF
TRBJ2-1 | 14 | TRBV7-7 | TRBD2 | ASSLGGLAGVSEQF
TRBJ2-1 | 13 | TRBV6-4 | TRBD2 | ASRSSSGGAGEQF